This T cell receptor (beta chain) was identified in a study of tumor-infiltrating lymphocytes in localized non-small cell lung cancer (dated by TCRdb to 2020 to 2023). Broadly, across the study: The cohort included patients whose samples were collected after neoadjuvant chemotherapy, as well as both smokers and never-smokers and several histologies. Resected tumor tissue and uninvolved lung tissue described as non-adjacent to the tumor were contributed by each patient, with both tissues obtained from the same patient. TCR sequencing was one of several integrated assays, alongside flow cytometry, multiplex immunofluorescence, RNA-seq, exome sequencing and proteomics, applied to the same patients. The overall ICON cohort was composed of around 150 surgical patients with localized non-small cell lung cancer whose tumors were resected. For 55 patients, immunoSEQ T-cell fraction was compared between paired tumor and uninvolved lung. General findings and caveats noted by the study authors: TCRbeta sequencing supported higher T cell infiltration in tumors than in uninvolved lung tissue, consistent with immunofluorescence CD3 counts. Because assay coverage varied across patients depending on available tissue quantity, TCR sequencing was performed for only a subset of the cohort. No difference in TCR-derived T-cell fraction was observed between the flow cytometry-defined immunotypes IM1 (good prognosis) and IM2 (poor prognosis). Because different pieces of the same tissue were used for different assays, technical variation could not be separated from intratumor heterogeneity. Recurrence-free survival showed no association with tumor T-cell fraction from TCR sequencing (p = 0.61).

The first patient joined ICON in early 2016, and enrollment wrapped up when the last patient was enrolled in late 2018. A subcohort of 76 patients provided fresh tumor and matched uninvolved tissue for in-depth immune analyses, with TCR sequencing among those analyses. No cell sorting was done, and TCR sequencing was instead run on DNA isolated from bulk tissue. Based on the germline V gene, the CDR1 and CDR2 sequences are KGHSH and LQKENI. V is cut by 1 base and J by 6 bases, and the space between the germline ends is 18 bases. From the cysteine through the phenylalanine, the CDR3 covers 16 amino acids. The DNA shown is the 48-base CDR3, in frame from base 1. The T-cell fraction in tumor and uninvolved lung tissue was obtained from TCR sequencing using the immunoSEQ assay. Turning to the authors' computational methods: For survival analysis, patients were split into high (upper tertile) and low (lower two tertiles) T-cell fraction groups and compared by log-rank test. Paired tumor versus uninvolved lung differences in T-cell fraction were tested with a signed-rank test. As stored in TCRdb, this immuneACCESS dataset retains in-frame rearrangements with V and J assigned. A fraction of the clones does not appear; measured against another copy, unresolved V genes explain less than half of the discrepancy, and the remainder lacks a known reason. V and J calls and clone size are given by that table; D and trimming were obtained from the DNA. The sample has 9,500 to 10,000 clones on record, around 70% of them singletons. Around 20% of the sample lies in the top ten.

About this clone: Its antigen is not yet known. No much larger clonotype is one base removed from it; base qualities were not supplied.

This TCR came from a human donor with non-small cell lung cancer. The chain was built from TRBV18 and TRBJ1-2; TRBD1 is perhaps the D gene, given 5 matching bases. Sample: lung tumor tissue. The DNA is TGTGCCAGCTCACCACAGGCGGGGGACCTACTGGATGGCTACACCTTC. The resulting protein is CASSPQAGDLLDGYTF. The CDR3, completed at both ends by the reference TRBV18 and TRBJ1-2 genes, gives the full variable domain NAGVMQNPRHLVRRRGQEARLRCSPMKGHSHVYWYRQLPEEGLKFMVYLQKENIIDESGMPKERFSAEFPKEGPSILRIQQVVRGDSAAYFCASSPQAGDLLDGYTFGSGTRLTVV.